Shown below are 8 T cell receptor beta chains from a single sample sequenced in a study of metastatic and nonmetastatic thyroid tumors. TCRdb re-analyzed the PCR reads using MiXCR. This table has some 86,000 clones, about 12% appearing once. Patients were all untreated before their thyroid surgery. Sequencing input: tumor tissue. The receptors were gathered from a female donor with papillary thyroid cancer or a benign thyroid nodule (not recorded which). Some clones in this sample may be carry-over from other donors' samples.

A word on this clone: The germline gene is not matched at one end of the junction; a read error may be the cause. DNA of the CDR3: TGTGCAAGCAGCTTTAGTCCCGGGACTAGCGGGAGCACAGATACGCAGTATTTT. Translation: CASSFSPGTSGSTDTQYF. The chain employs TRBV11-2 and TRBJ2-3; 12 bases map to TRBD2. The V gene's germline CDR1 is SGHAT and CDR2 FQNNGV. The CDR3 extends over 18 amino acids.

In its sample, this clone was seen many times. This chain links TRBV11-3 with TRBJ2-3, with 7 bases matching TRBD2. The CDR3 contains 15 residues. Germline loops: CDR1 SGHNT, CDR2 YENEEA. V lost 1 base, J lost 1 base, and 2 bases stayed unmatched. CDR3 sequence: CASSLGGRGTDTQYF. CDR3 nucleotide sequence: TGTGCCAGCAGCTTAGGCGGGAGAGGCACAGATACGCAGTATTTT.

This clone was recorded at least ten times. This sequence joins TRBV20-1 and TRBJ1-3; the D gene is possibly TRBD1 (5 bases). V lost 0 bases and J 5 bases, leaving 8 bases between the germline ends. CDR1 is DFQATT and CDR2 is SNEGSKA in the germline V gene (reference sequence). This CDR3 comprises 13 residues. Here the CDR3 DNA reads TGCAGTGCTAGAGAAGGGGCTAGAAACACCATATATTTT. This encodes CSAREGARNTIYF.

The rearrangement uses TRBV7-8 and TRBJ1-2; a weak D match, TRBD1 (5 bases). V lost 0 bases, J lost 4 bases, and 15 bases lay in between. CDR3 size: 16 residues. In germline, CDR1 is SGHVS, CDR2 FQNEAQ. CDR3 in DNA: TGTGCCAGCAGCTTAGCGACCGGACGGGGGGTCTATGGCTACACCTTC. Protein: CASSLATGRGVYGYTF. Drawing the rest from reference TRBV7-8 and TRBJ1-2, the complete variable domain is GAGVSQSPRYKVAKRGQDVALRCDPISGHVSLFWYQQALGQGPEFLTYFQNEAQLDKSGLPSDRFFAERPEGSVSTLKIQRTQQEDSAVYLCASSLATGRGVYGYTFGSGTRLTVV.

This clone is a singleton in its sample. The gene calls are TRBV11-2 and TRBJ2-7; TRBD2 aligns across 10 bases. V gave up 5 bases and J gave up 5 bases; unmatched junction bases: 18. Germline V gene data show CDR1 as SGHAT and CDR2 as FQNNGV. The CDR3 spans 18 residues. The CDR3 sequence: CASSPLRSSAGTSDEQYF. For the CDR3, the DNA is TGTGCCAGCAGCCCACTAAGGTCATCGGCCGGGACTAGCGACGAGCAGTACTTC.

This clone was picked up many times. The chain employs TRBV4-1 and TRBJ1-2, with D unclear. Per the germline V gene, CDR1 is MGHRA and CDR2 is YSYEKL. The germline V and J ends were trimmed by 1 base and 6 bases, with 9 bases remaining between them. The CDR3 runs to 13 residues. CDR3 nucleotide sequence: TGCGCCAGCAGCCAAGCAGGTATTAATGGCTACACCTTC. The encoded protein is CASSQAGINGYTF.

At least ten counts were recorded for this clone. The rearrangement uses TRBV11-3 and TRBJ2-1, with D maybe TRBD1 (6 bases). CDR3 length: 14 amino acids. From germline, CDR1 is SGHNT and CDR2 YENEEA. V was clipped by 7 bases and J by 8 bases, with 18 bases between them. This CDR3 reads CASTPRGKSDEQFF. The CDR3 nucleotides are TGTGCCAGCACCCCAAGGGGGAAAAGCGATGAGCAGTTCTTC.

The CDR3 DNA reads as TGCAGTGCTAGGGCCCCCCCAGACAGGTCCTACGAGCAGTACTTC. Encoded protein: CSARAPPDRSYEQYF. The V and J genes are TRBV20-1 and TRBJ2-7; possibly TRBD1 for D (6 bases). The CDR3 length is 15 residues. Germline CDR1 and CDR2: DFQATT and SNEGSKA (reference sequence). Trimming stripped 3 bases from V and 1 base from J, with 16 bases between.